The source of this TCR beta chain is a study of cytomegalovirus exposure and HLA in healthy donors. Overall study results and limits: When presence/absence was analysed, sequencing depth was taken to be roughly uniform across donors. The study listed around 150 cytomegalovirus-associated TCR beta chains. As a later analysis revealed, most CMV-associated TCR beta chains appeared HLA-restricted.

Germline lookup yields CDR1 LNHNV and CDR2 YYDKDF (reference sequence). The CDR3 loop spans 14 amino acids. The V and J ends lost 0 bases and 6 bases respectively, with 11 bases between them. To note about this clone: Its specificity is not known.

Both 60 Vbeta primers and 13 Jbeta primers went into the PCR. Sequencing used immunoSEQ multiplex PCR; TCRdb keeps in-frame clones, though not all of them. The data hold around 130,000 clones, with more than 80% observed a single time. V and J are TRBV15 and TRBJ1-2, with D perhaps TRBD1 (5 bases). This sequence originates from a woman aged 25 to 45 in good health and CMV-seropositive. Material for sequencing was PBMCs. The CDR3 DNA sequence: TGTGCCACCAGCAGAGACGGGGGGGGAGATGGCTACACCTTC. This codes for CATSRDGGGDGYTF.